The 10 T cell receptor beta chains below all came from one sample that was sequenced in a study of regulatory T cells in long-lasting Graves disease. Time point of the sample: persistent/refractory GD, antithyroid drugs over 5 years with positive TRAb. Extracted PBMC RNA gave rise to the TCR library. Construction of the TCR beta libraries employed iRepertoire HTBI primers in conjunction with Arm-PCR of CDR3 regions. TCRdb re-called the multiplex PCR reads with MiXCR, one entry per CDR3 protein. This sample has 400,000 to 500,000 distinct CDR3 sequences, with around 21% found just once. The sequencing here drew on peripheral blood mononuclear cells (PBMCs), taken when the disease was refractory, from a patient treated with antithyroid drugs. Source of these receptors: a female donor with Graves disease.

This clonotype has just a few counts. The V gene is TRBV3-1, the J gene TRBJ2-5; 11 positions match TRBD2. Germline loops: CDR1 LGHDT, CDR2 YNNKEL (reference sequence). V shed 0 bases and J 4 bases; nucleotides not matched to a gene: 10. The CDR3 length is 18 residues. CDR3 residues: CASSQDSVIAGGPETQYF. The CDR3 DNA sequence: TGTGCCAGCAGCCAAGATAGCGTGATAGCGGGAGGGCCAGAGACCCAGTACTTC.

The sample holds a few counts of this clonotype. The chain employs TRBV29-1 and TRBJ1-2; D possibly corresponds to TRBD1 (5 bases). Germline CDR1 and CDR2: SQVTM and ANQGSEA. Trimming removed 5 bases at V and 4 bases at J, with 8 bases between. The CDR3 length is 11 residues. This chain's CDR3 is CSVSQGYGYTF. CDR3 nucleotides: TGCAGCGTTAGTCAGGGCTATGGCTACACCTTC. The complete variable domain, with remaining parts taken from reference TRBV29-1 and TRBJ1-2, reads SAVISQKPSRDICQRGTSLTIQCQVDSQVTMMFWYRQQPGQSLTLIATANQGSEATYESGFVIDKFPISRPNLTFSTLTVSNMSPEDSSIYLCSVSQGYGYTFGSGTRLTVV.

In the case of this clonotype: A single base separates this from a much larger clone, so it may be a read error. The J gene is TRBJ2-7, the V gene TRBV5-6, with a weak D call TRBD1 (6 bases). The CDR3 is 12 amino acids. V was clipped by 4 bases and J by 5 bases, with 10 bases between them. Germline CDR1 is SGHDT and CDR2 is YYEEEE. CDR3 sequence reads: CASSAGGNEQYF. Written as DNA, the CDR3 is TGTGCCAGCAGCGCTGGGGGCAACGAGCAGTACTTC.

This clonotype has only one observation. The chain links TRBV4-1 to TRBJ2-7; D may correspond to TRBD1 or TRBD2 (6 bases each). The CDR3 covers 15 residues. Trimming shortened V by 1 base and J by 3 bases, and 13 bases separated the two germline ends. CDR1 is MGHRA and CDR2 is YSYEKL in the germline V gene. The CDR3 DNA sequence: TGCGCCAGCAGCCAAGGGGACTTAGGGGGCTACGAGCAGTACTTC. It specifies CASSQGDLGGYEQYF.

This clonotype came up many times. The chain uses TRBV27 and TRBJ2-7; 9 positions match TRBD2. V shed 5 bases and J 0 bases; nucleotides not matched to a gene: 5. The CDR3 spans 15 residues. Germline CDR1 reads MNHEY; CDR2 reads SMNVEV (reference sequence). The CDR3 loop reads CASSLNSGSSYEQYF. The CDR3 DNA is TGTGCCAGCAGTCTCAATAGCGGGAGCTCCTACGAGCAGTACTTC.

This clonotype was counted only a few times. Written as DNA, the CDR3 is TGTGCCAGCAGCCAAGGGGAGGTGGGGGGGAGCCGGGAGACCCAGTACTTC. Its protein product is CASSQGEVGGSRETQYF. V gene TRBV3-1 combines with J gene TRBJ2-5; TRBD2 agrees at 7 bases. The CDR3 extends over 17 amino acids. Germline V lookup: CDR1 LGHDT, CDR2 YNNKEL (reference sequence). Trimming cost V 1 base and J 5 bases; bases outside gene matches: 13.

This chain joins TRBV7-3 and TRBJ2-5; D ambiguous. Trimming left V 5 bases short and J 5 bases short, with 15 bases between. This CDR3 has 14 residues. Germline-derived CDR1 and CDR2 are SGHTA and FQGTGA. CDR3 protein: CASSPSSISETQYF. The CDR3 coding sequence is TGTGCCAGCAGCCCATCGTCGATAAGCGAGACCCAGTACTTC.

This clonotype was counted ten times or more. V usage is TRBV28 and J usage is TRBJ2-7; 10 positions match TRBD1. CDR3 size: 14 residues. V was pared by 10 bases and J by 4 bases, with 10 bases of the junction left unmatched. CDR1 and CDR2 (germline): MDHEN, SYDVKM. CDR3 sequence: CATRPPGQGYEQYF. Here the CDR3 DNA reads TGTGCCACCAGACCCCCGGGACAGGGGTACGAGCAGTACTTC.

In regard to this clonotype: Since a much larger clone is just one base distant, this may be a read error. V is TRBV27 and J is TRBJ1-1; 10 nucleotides match TRBD1. This CDR3 has 15 amino acids. J gave up 8 bases and V 6 bases, and 12 bases lay outside the gene matches. Germline values: CDR1 MNHEY, CDR2 SMNVEV (reference sequence). The CDR3 nucleotides read TGTGCCAGCAGCGCCCGGGACAGGGGTCCTCCAGAAGCTTTCTTT. Translation: CASSARDRGPPEAFF.

The J gene is TRBJ1-1, the V gene TRBV6-5, with D unclear. Deletions cut 2 bases from V and 3 bases from J, with 10 bases between. Germline V gene sequence: CDR1 MNHEY, CDR2 SVGAGI. The CDR3 is 14 amino acids. The CDR3 DNA reads TGTGCCAGCAGTTACCTTAGGCCTGACACTGAAGCTTTCTTT. Protein sequence: CASSYLRPDTEAFF.